This TCR beta chain appears in the sequencing data of a study of neurological immune-mediated disorders. The cDNA was synthesized by means of template-switch 5'RACE, which was carried out with 10-nucleotide random UMIs. TCRdb ran MiXCR on the 5' RACE reads and lists one entry per CDR3 protein. The sample lists approximately 59,000 distinct CDR3 sequences; over 5% were seen once. In this sample, this clonotype turned up many times. V lost 0 bases and J lost 1, with 9 bases in between. Germline CDR1 reads DFQATT; CDR2 reads SNEGSKA (reference sequence). The CDR3 has 14 amino acids. The receptor's source is a human donor with multiple sclerosis. The donor label of this sample is uncertain. Sequenced material: PBMCs. This chain connects TRBV20-1 to TRBJ1-1; D uncertain. CDR3 region: CSAREQESNTEAFF. In DNA form, the CDR3 reads TGCAGTGCTAGAGAGCAGGAATCGAACACTGAAGCTTTCTTT.